These 10 T cell receptor beta chains were all obtained from the same sample, sequenced in a study of blood T cells in healthy people across ages. A sample-barcoded 5' primer and a J-beta primer mix were used in a second PCR of about 6 to 11 cycles. TCRdb processed the 5' RACE reads anew with MiXCR; each CDR3 protein has one entry. The sample lists some 900,000 distinct CDR3 sequences, roughly 43% occurring once. Sequencing was done on a sample of blood. The source is a man aged 25-40 years in good health.

The chain combines TRBV7-8 with TRBJ2-7, with 7 bases fitting TRBD2. The CDR3 runs to 14 residues. Germline V gene data show CDR1 as SGHVS and CDR2 as FQNEAQ. Trimming at V came to 4 bases and at J to 5 bases, leaving 8 bases not matched to a gene. CDR3 in amino acids: CASSSQRDLDEQYF. CDR3 nucleotide sequence: TGTGCCAGCAGCTCTCAGCGGGACCTCGACGAGCAGTACTTC.

This clonotype has just a few counts. V is TRBV29-1 and J is TRBJ2-1, with D tentatively TRBD2 (6 bases). CDR3 size: 12 residues. V lost 5 bases and J lost 9, with 14 bases in between. Germline V gene sequence: CDR1 SQVTM, CDR2 ANQGSEA. This CDR3 is CSVRLVGSEQFF. CDR3 coding DNA: TGCAGCGTTCGACTAGTCGGTAGTGAGCAGTTCTTC.

The chain combines TRBV7-9 with TRBJ2-7; no definite D call. Trimming took 5 bases from V and 4 from J, leaving 18 bases between them. Germline V gene data show CDR1 as SEHNR and CDR2 as FQNEAQ (reference sequence). The CDR3 runs 15 residues. The CDR3 here is CASSTRPGTIYEQYF. The CDR3 bases are TGTGCCAGCAGCACGAGGCCAGGAACCATTTACGAGCAGTACTTC. The full variable domain, rest sourced from reference TRBV7-9 and TRBJ2-7, is DTGVSQNPRHKITKRGQNVTFRCDPISEHNRLYWYRQTLGQGPEFLTYFQNEAQLEKSRLLSDRFSAERPKGSFSTLEIQRTEQGDSAMYLCASSTRPGTIYEQYFGPGTRLTVT.

The chain links TRBV20-1 to TRBJ2-3, with unresolved D. This CDR3 contains 11 residues. V was cut by 6 bases and J by 7 bases, with 11 bases left in between. CDR1 is DFQATT, CDR2 SNEGSKA, per germline (reference sequence). CDR3 in amino acids: CSARDVNTQYF. DNA of the CDR3: TGCAGTGCCCGCGATGTGAATACGCAGTATTTT.

The rearrangement joins TRBV13 to TRBJ1-2; TRBD1 is a possible D gene (6 bases). Between the trimmed V and J ends, which lost 0 bases and 9 bases, there was a span of 14 bases. The CDR3 runs 14 residues. Germline V gives CDR1 PRHDT, CDR2 FYEKMQ (reference sequence). The CDR3 DNA reads TGTGCCAGCAGCTTAGGAGCAGGGGTTCCGAGCTACACCTTC. Translation gives CASSLGAGVPSYTF.

This chain joins TRBV30 and TRBJ1-4; the D gene is possibly TRBD1 (6 bases). The V end was cut by 7 bases, the J end by 7 bases, with 13 bases between. CDR3 length: 12 amino acids. Germline V gene sequence: CDR1 GTSNPN, CDR2 SVGIG (reference sequence). DNA of the CDR3: TGTGCCTACCAGGGGTTTAGTGAAAAACTGTTTTTT. Translation gives CAYQGFSEKLFF.

This chain connects TRBV30 to TRBJ1-2, with 8 bases matching TRBD1. The CDR3 runs to 14 residues. Trimming at V came to 1 base and at J to 2 bases, leaving 3 bases not matched to a gene. Germline assignment: CDR1 GTSNPN and CDR2 SVGIG (reference sequence). CDR3 DNA sequence: TGTGCCTGGAGTGCAGGGGGCGTCAACTATGGCTACACCTTC. It encodes CAWSAGGVNYGYTF.

This clonotype has a handful of counts. The gene calls are TRBV2 and TRBJ2-4, with D maybe TRBD1 (6 bases). The J call could be wrong; TRBJ2-7 is a better fit for the DNA end. Germline V CDR1 and CDR2: SNHLY, FYNNEI. The CDR3 contains 12 residues. In nucleotides, the CDR3 is TGTGCCAGCAAAAACAGGGTCTACGAGCAGTACTTC. Encoded protein: CASKNRVYEQYF.

This clonotype was seen only a few times. V gene TRBV2 combines with J gene TRBJ2-5; D is undetermined. Trimming took off 11 bases at V and 3 bases at J, with 16 bases between the two ends. The germline V gene has CDR1 SNHLY and CDR2 FYNNEI. CDR3 length equals 13 residues. The CDR3 bases are TGTGCCGGCTGGGTAAACCCGGAAGAGACCCAGTACTTC. Translating gives CAGWVNPEETQYF.

This chain uses TRBV2 with TRBJ2-2; 8 nucleotides line up with TRBD1. Trimming removed 4 bases from V and 2 bases from J; junction bases left unmatched: 6. The germline gives CDR1 SNHLY, CDR2 FYNNEI. The CDR3 consists of 16 residues. CDR3 bases: TGTGCCAGCAGTGTGTCCCAGGGGGCCAACACCGGGGAGCTGTTTTTT. Amino acid sequence: CASSVSQGANTGELFF. The variable domain in full, with the rest retrieved from reference TRBV2 and TRBJ2-2, is EPEVTQTPSHQVTQMGQEVILRCVPISNHLYFYWYRQILGQKVEFLVSFYNNEISEKSEIFDDQFSVERPDGSNFTLKIRSTKLEDSAMYFCASSVSQGANTGELFFGEGSRLTVL.